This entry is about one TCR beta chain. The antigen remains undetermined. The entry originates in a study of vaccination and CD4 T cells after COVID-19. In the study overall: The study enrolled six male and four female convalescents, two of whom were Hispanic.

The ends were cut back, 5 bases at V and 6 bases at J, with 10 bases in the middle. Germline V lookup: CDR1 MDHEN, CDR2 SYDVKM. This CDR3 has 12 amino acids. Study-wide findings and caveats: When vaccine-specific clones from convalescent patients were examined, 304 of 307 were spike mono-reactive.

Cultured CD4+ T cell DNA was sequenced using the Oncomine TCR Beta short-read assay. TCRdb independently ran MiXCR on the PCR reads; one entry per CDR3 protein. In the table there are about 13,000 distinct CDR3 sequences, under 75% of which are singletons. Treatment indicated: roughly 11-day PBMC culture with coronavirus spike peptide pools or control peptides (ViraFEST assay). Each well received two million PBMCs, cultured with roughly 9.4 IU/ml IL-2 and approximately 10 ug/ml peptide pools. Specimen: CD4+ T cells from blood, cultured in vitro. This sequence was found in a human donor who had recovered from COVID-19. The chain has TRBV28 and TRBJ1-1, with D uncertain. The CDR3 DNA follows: TGTGCCAGCAGTCTCCCAGTTTCTGAAGCTTTCTTT. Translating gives CASSLPVSEAFF.